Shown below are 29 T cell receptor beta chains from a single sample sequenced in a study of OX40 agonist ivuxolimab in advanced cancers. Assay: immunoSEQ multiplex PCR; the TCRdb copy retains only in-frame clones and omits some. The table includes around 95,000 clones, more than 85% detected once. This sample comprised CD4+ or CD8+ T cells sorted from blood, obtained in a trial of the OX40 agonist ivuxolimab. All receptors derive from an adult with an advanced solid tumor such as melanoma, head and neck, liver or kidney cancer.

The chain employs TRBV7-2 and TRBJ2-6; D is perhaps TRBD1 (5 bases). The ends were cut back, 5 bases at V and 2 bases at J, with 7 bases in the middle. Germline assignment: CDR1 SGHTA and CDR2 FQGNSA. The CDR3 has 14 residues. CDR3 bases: TGTGCCAGCAGCCGACAGCCTGGGGCCAACGTCCTGACTTTC. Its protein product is CASSRQPGANVLTF.

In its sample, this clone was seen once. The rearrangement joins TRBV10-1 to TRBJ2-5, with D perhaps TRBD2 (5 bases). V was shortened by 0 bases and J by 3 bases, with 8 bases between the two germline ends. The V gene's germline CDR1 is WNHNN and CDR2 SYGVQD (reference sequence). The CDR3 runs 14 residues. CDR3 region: CASSESRGEETQYF. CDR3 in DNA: TGCGCCAGCAGTGAGTCACGGGGTGAAGAGACCCAGTACTTC.

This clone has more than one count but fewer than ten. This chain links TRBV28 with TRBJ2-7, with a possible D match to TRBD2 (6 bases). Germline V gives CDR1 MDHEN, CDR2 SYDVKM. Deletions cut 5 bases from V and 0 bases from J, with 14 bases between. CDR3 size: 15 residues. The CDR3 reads CASSLQAGSSYEQYF. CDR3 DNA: TGTGCCAGCAGTCTCCAAGCGGGTAGCTCCTACGAGCAGTACTTC.

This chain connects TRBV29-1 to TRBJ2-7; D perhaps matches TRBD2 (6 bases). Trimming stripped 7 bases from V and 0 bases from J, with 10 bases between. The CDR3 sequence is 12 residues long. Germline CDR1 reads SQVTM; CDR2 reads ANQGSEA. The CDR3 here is CSAVGSSYEQYF. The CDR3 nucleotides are TGCAGCGCGGTCGGGAGCTCCTACGAGCAGTACTTC.

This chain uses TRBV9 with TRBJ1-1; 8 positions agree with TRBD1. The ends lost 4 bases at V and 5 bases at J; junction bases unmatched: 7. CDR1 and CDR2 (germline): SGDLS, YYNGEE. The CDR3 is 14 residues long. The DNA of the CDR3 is TGTGCCAGCAGCCCTTGGACAGGGCAGACTGAAGCTTTCTTT. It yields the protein CASSPWTGQTEAFF.

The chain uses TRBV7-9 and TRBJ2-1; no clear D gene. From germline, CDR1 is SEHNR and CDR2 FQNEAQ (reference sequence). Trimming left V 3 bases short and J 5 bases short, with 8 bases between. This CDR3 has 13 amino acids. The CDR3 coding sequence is TGTGCCAGCAGCTTCTTTCGGGACAATGAGCAGTTCTTC. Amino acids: CASSFFRDNEQFF.

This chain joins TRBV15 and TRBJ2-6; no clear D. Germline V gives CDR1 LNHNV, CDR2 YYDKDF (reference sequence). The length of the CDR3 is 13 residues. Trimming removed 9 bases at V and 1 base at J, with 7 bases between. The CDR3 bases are TGTGCCACGAGAGTTTCTGGGGCCAACGTCCTGACTTTC. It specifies CATRVSGANVLTF.

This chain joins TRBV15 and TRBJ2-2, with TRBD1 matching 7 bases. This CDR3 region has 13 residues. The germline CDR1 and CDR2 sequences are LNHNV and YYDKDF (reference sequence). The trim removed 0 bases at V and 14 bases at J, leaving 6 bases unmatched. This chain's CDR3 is CATSRDRQGSLFF. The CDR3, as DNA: TGTGCCACCAGCAGAGACCGACAGGGAAGCCTGTTTTTT.

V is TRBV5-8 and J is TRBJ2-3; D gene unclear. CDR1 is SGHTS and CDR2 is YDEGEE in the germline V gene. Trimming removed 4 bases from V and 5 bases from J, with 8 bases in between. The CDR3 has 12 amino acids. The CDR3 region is CASSLIRDTQYF. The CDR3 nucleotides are TGTGCCAGCAGCCTAATACGAGATACGCAGTATTTT.

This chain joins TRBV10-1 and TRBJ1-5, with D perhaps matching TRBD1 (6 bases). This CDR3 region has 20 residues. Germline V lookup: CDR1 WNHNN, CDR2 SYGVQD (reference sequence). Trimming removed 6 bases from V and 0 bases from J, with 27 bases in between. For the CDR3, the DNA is TGCGCCAGCAGCTCGACAGGTCGTCTCGGGTCCGTTGGTAGCAATCAGCCCCAGCATTTT. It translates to CASSSTGRLGSVGSNQPQHF.

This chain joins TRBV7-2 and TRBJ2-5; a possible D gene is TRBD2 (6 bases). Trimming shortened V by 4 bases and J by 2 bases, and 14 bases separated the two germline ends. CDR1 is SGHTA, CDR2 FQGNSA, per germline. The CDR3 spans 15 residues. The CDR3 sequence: CASSYRGRGQETQYF. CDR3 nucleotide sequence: TGTGCCAGCAGCTACCGAGGTCGGGGGCAAGAGACCCAGTACTTC.

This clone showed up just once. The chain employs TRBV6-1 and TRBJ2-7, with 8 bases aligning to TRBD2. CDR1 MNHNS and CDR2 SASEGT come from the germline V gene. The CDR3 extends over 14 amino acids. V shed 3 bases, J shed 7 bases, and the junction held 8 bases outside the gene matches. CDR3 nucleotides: TGTGCCAGCAGTGACCGGTTTAGCGGGAAAGAGCAGTACTTC. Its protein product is CASSDRFSGKEQYF.

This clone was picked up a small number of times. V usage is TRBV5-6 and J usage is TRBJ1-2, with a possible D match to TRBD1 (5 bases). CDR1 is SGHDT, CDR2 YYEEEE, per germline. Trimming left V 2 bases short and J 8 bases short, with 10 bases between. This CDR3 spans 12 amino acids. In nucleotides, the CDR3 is TGTGCCAGCAGCTTTACAGGCGGGGGCTACACCTTC. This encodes CASSFTGGGYTF.

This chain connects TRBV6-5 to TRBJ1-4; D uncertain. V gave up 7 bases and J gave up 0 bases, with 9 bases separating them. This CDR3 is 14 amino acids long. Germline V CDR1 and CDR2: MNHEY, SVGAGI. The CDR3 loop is CASTLTATNEKLFF. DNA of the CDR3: TGTGCCAGCACGTTGACCGCAACTAATGAAAAACTGTTTTTT.

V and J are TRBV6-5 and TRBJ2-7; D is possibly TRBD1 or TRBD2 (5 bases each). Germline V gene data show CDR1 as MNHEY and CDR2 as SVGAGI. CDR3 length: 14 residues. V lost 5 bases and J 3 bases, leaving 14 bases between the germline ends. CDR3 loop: CASSKRGYFYEQYF. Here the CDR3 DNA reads TGTGCCAGCAGTAAACGGGGCTACTTCTACGAGCAGTACTTC.

The CDR3 region is CASSSRDRNSNQPQHF. In DNA form, the CDR3 reads TGTGCCAGCAGCTCAAGGGACAGAAATAGCAATCAGCCCCAGCATTTT. V gene TRBV4-2 combines with J gene TRBJ1-5; TRBD1 matches 7 bases. The CDR3 spans 16 residues. The germline gives CDR1 LGHNA, CDR2 YNFKEQ. V trimming: 5 bases; J trimming: 0 bases; junction bases outside the gene matches: 7.

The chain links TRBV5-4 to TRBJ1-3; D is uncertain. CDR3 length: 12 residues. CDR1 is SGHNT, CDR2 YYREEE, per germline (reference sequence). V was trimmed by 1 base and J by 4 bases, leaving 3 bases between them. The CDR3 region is CASSLLGNTIYF. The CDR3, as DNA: TGTGCCAGCAGCTTGCTAGGAAACACCATATATTTT.

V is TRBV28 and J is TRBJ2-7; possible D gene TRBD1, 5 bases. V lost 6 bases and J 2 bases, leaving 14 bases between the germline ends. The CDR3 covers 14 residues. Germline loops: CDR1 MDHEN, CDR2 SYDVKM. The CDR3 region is CASRRRQSAYEQYF. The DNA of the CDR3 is TGTGCCAGCAGGAGAAGACAGAGTGCCTACGAGCAGTACTTC.

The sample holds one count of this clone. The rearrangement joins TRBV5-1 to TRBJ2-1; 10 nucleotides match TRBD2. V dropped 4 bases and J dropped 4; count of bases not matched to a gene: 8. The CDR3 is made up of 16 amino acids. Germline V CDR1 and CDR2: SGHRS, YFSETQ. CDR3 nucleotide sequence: TGCGCCAGCAGCCCAGAATGGACTAGCGGATACAATGAGCAGTTCTTC. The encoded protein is CASSPEWTSGYNEQFF.

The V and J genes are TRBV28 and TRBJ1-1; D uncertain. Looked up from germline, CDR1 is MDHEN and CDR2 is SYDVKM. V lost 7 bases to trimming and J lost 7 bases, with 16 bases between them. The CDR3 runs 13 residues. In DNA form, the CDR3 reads TGTGCCAGCAATAGAGATTACAGATTTGAAGCTTTCTTT. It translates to CASNRDYRFEAFF.

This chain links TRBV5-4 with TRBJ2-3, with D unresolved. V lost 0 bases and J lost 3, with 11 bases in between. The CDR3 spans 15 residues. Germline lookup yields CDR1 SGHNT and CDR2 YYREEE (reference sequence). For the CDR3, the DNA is TGTGCCAGCAGCTTGGCCCCCCGCCAGACAGATACGCAGTATTTT. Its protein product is CASSLAPRQTDTQYF.

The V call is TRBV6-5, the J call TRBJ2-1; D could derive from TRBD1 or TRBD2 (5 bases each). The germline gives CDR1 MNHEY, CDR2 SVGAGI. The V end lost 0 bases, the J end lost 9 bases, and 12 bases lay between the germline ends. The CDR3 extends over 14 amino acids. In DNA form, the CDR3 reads TGTGCCAGCAGTTACTCGCTTAGGGACGGTGAGCAGTTCTTC. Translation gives CASSYSLRDGEQFF.

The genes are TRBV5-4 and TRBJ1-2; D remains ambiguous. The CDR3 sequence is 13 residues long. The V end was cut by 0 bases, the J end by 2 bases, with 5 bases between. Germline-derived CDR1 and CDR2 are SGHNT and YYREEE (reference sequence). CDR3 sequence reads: CASSLEVNYGYTF. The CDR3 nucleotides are TGTGCCAGCAGCTTGGAGGTCAACTATGGCTACACCTTC.

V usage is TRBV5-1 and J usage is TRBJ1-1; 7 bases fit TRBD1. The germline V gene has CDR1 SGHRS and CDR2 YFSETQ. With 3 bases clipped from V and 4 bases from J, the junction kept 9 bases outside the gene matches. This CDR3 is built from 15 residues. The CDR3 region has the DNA TGCGCCAGCAGCTCGAACCCACAGGGGTCCACTGAAGCTTTCTTT. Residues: CASSSNPQGSTEAFF.

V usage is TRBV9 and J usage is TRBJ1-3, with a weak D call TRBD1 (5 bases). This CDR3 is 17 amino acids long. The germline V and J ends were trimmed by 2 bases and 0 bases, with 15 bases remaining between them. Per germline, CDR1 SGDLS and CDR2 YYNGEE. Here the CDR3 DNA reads TGTGCCAGCAGCGTGGTCGGGGGTCAAGCCTCTGGAAACACCATATATTTT. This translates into CASSVVGGQASGNTIYF.

CDR3 coding DNA: TGTGCCAGCAGTACTTTAGCGGGAGAGGGTTACGAGCAGTACTTC. This codes for CASSTLAGEGYEQYF. The V and J genes are TRBV6-1 and TRBJ2-7; 9 bases map to TRBD2. Trimming took 5 bases from V and 4 from J; bases not matched to a gene: 9. The CDR3 consists of 15 residues. Germline CDR1 reads MNHNS; CDR2 reads SASEGT.

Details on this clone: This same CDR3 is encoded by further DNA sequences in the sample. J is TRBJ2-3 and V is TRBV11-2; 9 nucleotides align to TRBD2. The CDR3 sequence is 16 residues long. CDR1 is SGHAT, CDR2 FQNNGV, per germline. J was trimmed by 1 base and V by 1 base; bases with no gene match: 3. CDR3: CASSLVGGRGTDTQYF. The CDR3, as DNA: TGTGCCAGCAGCTTAGTAGGCGGGAGGGGCACAGATACGCAGTATTTT.

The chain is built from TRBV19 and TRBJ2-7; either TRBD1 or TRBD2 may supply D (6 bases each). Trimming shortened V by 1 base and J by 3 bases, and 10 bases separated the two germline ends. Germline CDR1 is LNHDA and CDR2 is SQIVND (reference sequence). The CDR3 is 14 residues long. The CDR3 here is CASSIVGGGYEQYF. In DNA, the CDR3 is TGTGCCAGTAGTATAGTAGGAGGGGGCTACGAGCAGTACTTC.

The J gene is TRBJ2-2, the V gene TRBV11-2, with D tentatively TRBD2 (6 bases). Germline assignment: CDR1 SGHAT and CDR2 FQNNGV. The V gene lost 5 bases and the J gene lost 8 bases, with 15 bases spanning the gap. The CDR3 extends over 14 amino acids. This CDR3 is CASSRDFPRGELFF. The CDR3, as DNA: TGTGCCAGCAGCCGGGACTTTCCCCGGGGGGAGCTGTTTTTT.